The clone carrying this T cell receptor (beta chain) was seen once. As yet, its antigen is unknown. Germline V gene data show CDR1 as LNHDA and CDR2 as SQIVND (reference sequence). Trimming took off 1 base at V and 0 bases at J, with 15 bases between the two ends. The CDR3 covers 17 residues. This sample was taken from a study of radiation and T cells in renal cell carcinoma. Study results and caveats: Baseline intratumoral clonotype presence is unknown without pretreatment biopsies.

Time point of the sample: blood 2 weeks post-SBRT. Described treatment: 15 Gy SBRT to primary tumor, nephrectomy 4 weeks later. This table comes from immunoSEQ multiplex PCR, and its TCRdb copy is limited to in-frame clones, with some not included. There are 100,000 to 150,000 clones in the sample; more than 70% occur only once, and 5.5% to 6.5% lies in the top ten. The specimen comprised blood, sampled from a patient whose treatment included radiotherapy and nephrectomy. The genes are TRBV19 and TRBJ1-2, with D perhaps TRBD1 (6 bases). The source of this sequence is a woman in her sixties or seventies with renal cell carcinoma. CDR3 in DNA: TGTGCCAGTAGTATAGGCCGCGACAGGTCAGCTAACTATGGCTACACCTTC. This translates into CASSIGRDRSANYGYTF.